The clone carrying this T cell receptor beta chain was detected many times. Its target is unknown. The data were obtained in a study of T cell repertoires in cytomegalovirus infection. The study's findings and limits: The ex vivo response was dominated by HLA-C-restricted CMV-specific TCR beta clonotypes.

The CDR3 runs to 15 residues. Germline CDR1 is SGHTA and CDR2 is FQGTGA. V lost 5 bases and J lost 4; bases outside the gene matches: 7. TCRdb called the reads again in MiXCR, with one record for every CDR3 protein. The sample has roughly 630,000 distinct CDR3 sequences; 24% are singletons. The sequence came from a human donor in good health (CMV status not recorded). Some clones in this sample may be carry-over from other donors' samples. Sequences were obtained from CD8+ T cells from PBMCs. The chain uses TRBV7-3 and TRBJ1-2; TRBD1 matches at 10 bases. The CDR3 region is CASSRGQGPSYGYTF. The CDR3 bases are TGTGCCAGCAGCAGGGGACAGGGGCCCTCCTATGGCTACACCTTC.